These 4 T cell receptor beta chains were sequenced from one sample in a study of cytomegalovirus exposure and HLA in healthy donors. PCR amplification relied on 60 Vbeta primers (plus 13 Jbeta primers). The assay was immunoSEQ multiplex PCR, and TCRdb's table has in-frame clones only and misses some. This table has around 100,000 clones, nearly 75% appearing once. Sequenced: PBMCs. These receptors all come from a man aged 30 to 39 in good health and CMV-seropositive.

This clone was detected only a few times. One junction end does not reproduce the germline sequence, and a read error may be involved. This chain connects TRBV28 to TRBJ1-2; 7 nucleotides match TRBD1. The CDR3 sequence is 19 residues long. Germline V gene lookup returns CDR1 MDHEN and CDR2 SYDVKM. In DNA, the CDR3 is TGTGCCAGCACCGGGCCCACGTTTCGGGACAGCTGGATCCTCTATGGCTACCCCTTC. Translation gives CASTGPTFRDSWILYGYPF.

The chain has TRBV28 and TRBJ1-5; D might be TRBD1 (6 bases). Germline lookup yields CDR1 MDHEN and CDR2 SYDVKM. Trimming took 4 bases from V and 0 from J, leaving 10 bases between them. CDR3 length: 15 amino acids. CDR3 loop: CASSSDSFSNQPQHF. The CDR3 DNA sequence: TGTGCCAGCAGTTCGGACAGCTTTAGCAATCAGCCCCAGCATTTT.

J is TRBJ1-6 and V is TRBV29-1; TRBD1 matches at 9 bases. Losses at the gene ends were 6 bases for V and 7 bases for J; bases not matched to a gene: 7. The CDR3 runs to 14 residues. Germline CDR1 is SQVTM and CDR2 is ANQGSEA. CDR3 loop: CSVRGQGGNSPLHF. CDR3 sequence (DNA): TGCAGCGTGAGGGGACAGGGTGGAAATTCACCCCTCCACTTT.

As for this clone: The same CDR3 can be traced to other DNA sequences in this sample. The genes are TRBV28 and TRBJ2-3, with TRBD2 matching 8 bases. With 3 bases clipped from V and 3 bases from J, the junction kept 5 bases outside the gene matches. The CDR3 is 15 residues long. The V gene's germline CDR1 is MDHEN and CDR2 SYDVKM. CDR3 in amino acids: CASSFQRGKTDTQYF. The CDR3 DNA reads as TGTGCCAGCAGTTTTCAGCGGGGGAAAACAGATACGCAGTATTTT.